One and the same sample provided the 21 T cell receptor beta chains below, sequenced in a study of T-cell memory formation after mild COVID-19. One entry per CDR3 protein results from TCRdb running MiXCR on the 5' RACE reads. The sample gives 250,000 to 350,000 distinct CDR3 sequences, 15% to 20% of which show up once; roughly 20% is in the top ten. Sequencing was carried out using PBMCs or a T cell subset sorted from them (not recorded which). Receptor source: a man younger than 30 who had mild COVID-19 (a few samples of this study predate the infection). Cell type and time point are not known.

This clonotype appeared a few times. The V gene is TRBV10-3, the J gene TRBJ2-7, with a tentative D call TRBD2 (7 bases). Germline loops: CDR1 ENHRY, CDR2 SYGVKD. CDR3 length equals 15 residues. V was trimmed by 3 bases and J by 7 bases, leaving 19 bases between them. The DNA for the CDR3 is TGTGCCATCAGTGACCCCCGAGGGGGGGGGGCGGAGCAGTACTTC. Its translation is CAISDPRGGGAEQYF.

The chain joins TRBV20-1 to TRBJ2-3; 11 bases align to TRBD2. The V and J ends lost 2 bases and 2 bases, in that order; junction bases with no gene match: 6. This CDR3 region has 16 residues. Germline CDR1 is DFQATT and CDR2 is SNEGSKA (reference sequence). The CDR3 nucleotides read TGCAGTGCTAGACTGGGGACTAGCGGATTCACAGATACGCAGTATTTT. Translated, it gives CSARLGTSGFTDTQYF.

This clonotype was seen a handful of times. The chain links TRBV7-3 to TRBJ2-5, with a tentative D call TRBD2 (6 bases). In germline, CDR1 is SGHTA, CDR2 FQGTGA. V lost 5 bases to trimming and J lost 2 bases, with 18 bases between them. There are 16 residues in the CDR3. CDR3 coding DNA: TGTGCCAGCAGCCCGGGACTTAGCCTCTTTCAAGAGACCCAGTACTTC. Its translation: CASSPGLSLFQETQYF.

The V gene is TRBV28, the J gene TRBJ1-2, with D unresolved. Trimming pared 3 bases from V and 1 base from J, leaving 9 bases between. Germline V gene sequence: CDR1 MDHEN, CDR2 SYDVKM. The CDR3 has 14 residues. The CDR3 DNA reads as TGTGCCAGCAGTTTCGGACGGATTAACTATGGCTACACCTTC. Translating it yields CASSFGRINYGYTF.

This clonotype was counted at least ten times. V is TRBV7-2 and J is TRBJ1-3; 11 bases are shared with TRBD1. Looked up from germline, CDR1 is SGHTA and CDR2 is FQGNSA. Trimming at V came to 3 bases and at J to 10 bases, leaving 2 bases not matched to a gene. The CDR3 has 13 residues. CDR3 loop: CASSFGTGGTIYF. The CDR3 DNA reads TGTGCCAGCAGCTTTGGGACAGGGGGGACCATATATTTT.

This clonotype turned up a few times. Here the CDR3 reads CASSPTGLAGYTDTQYF. The CDR3 region has the DNA TGTGCCAGCAGCCCTACGGGACTAGCGGGCTACACAGATACGCAGTATTTT. The chain recombines TRBV7-2 with TRBJ2-3; 12 positions match TRBD2. V lost 5 bases and J lost 2; bases outside the gene matches: 8. Germline CDR1 SGHTA, CDR2 FQGNSA. The CDR3 has 17 amino acids.

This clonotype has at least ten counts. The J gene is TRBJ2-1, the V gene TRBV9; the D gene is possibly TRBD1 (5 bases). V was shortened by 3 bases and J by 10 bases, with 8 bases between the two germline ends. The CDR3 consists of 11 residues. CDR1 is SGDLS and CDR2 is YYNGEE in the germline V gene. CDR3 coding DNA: TGTGCCAGCAGCGATCGACAGGAGCAGTTCTTC. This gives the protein CASSDRQEQFF. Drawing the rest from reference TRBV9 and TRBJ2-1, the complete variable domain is DSGVTQTPKHLITATGQRVTLRCSPRSGDLSVYWYQQSLDQGLQFLIQYYNGEERAKGNILERFSAQQFPDLHSELNLSSLELGDSALYFCASSDRQEQFFGPGTRLTVL.

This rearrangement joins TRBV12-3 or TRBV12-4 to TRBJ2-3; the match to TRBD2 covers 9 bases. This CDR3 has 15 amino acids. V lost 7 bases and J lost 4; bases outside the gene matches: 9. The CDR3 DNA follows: TGTGCCAGCATTAGGTCAGCGGGGGGTGCAGATACGCAGTATTTT. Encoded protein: CASIRSAGGADTQYF.

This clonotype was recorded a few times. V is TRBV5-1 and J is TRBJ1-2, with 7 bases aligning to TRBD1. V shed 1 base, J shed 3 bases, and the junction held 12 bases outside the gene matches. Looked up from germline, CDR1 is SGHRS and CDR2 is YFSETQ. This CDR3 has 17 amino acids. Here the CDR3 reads CASSLRSTGKGDYGYTF. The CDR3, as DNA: TGCGCCAGCAGCTTGCGATCGACAGGGAAGGGGGACTATGGCTACACCTTC. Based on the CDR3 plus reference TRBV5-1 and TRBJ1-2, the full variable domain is KAGVTQTPRYLIKTRGQQVTLSCSPISGHRSVSWYQQTPGQGLQFLFEYFSETQRNKGNFPGRFSGRQFSNSRSEMNVSTLELGDSALYLCASSLRSTGKGDYGYTFGSGTRLTVV.

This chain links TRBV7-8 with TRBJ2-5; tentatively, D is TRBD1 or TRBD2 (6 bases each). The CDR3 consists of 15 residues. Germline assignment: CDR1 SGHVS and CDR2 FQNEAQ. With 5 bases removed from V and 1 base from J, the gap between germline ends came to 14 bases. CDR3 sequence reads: CASSPTGAVQETQYF. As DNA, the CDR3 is TGTGCCAGCAGCCCGACGGGGGCCGTCCAAGAGACCCAGTACTTC.

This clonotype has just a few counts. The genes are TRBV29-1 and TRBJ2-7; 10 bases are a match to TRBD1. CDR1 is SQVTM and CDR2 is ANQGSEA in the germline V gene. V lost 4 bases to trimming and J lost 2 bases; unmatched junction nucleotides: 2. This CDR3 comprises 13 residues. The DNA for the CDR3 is TGCAGCGTTGGGACAGGGGGTCCCTACGAGCAGTACTTC. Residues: CSVGTGGPYEQYF.

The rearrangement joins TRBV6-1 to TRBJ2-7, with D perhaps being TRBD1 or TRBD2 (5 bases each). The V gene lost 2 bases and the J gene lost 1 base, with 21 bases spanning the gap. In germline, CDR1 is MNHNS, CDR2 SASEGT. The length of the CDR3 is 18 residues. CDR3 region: CASSENSNPGTRSYEQYV. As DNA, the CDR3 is TGTGCCAGCAGTGAAAACTCAAACCCGGGGACCCGGTCCTACGAGCAGTACGTC.

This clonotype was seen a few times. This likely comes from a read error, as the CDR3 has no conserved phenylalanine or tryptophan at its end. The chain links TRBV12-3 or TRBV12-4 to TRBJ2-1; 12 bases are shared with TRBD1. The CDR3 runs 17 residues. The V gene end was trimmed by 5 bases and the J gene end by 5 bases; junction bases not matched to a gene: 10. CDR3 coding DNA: TGTGCCAGCAGTGCCCGGGACAGGGGGCCCGTTAACAATGAGCAGTTCTCC. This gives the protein CASSARDRGPVNNEQFS.

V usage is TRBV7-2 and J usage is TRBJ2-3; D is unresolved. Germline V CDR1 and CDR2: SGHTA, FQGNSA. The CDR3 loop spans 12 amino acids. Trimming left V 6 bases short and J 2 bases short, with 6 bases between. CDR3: CASSRYTDTQYF. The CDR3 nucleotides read TGTGCCAGCAGTCGTTACACAGATACGCAGTATTTT.

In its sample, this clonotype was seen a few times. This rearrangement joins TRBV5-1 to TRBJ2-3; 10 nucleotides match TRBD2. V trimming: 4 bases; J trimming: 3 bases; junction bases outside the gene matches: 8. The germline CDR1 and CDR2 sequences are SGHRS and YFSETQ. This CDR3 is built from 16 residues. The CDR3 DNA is TGCGCCAGCAGCGAGGGCGTAGCGGGGGGTACAGATACGCAGTATTTT. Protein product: CASSEGVAGGTDTQYF.

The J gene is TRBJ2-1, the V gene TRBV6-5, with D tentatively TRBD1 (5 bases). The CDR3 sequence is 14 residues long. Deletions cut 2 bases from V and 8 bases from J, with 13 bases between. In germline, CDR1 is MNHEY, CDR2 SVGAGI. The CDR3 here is CASSYDSTVYEQFF. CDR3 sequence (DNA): TGTGCCAGCAGTTACGACAGTACGGTCTATGAGCAGTTCTTC.

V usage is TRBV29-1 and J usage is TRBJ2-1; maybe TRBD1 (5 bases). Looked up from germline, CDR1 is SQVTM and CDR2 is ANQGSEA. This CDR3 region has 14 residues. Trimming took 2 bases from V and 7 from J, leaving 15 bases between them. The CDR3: CSVEMPSAGNEQFF. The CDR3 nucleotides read TGCAGCGTTGAAATGCCGTCTGCAGGGAATGAGCAGTTCTTC.

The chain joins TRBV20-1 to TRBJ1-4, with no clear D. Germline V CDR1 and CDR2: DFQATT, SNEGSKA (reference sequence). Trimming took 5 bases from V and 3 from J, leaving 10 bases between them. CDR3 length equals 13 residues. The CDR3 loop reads CSAAVSANEKLFF. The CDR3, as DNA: TGCAGTGCTGCGGTCTCGGCTAATGAAAAACTGTTTTTT.

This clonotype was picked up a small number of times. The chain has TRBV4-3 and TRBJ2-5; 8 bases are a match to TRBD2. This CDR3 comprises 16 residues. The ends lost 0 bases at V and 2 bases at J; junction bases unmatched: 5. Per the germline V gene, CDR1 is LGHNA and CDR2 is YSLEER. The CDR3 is CASSQDLSGGQETQYF. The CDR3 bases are TGCGCCAGCAGCCAAGACCTCAGCGGGGGTCAAGAGACCCAGTACTTC.

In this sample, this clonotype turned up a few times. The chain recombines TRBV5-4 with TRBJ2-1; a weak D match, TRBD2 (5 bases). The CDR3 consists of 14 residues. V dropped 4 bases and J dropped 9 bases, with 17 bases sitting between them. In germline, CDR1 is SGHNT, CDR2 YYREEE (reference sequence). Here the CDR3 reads CASSDQHLALEQFF. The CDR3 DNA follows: TGTGCCAGCAGCGACCAGCACCTAGCTCTTGAGCAGTTCTTC. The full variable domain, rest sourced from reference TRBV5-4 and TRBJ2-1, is ETGVTQSPTHLIKTRGQQVTLRCSSQSGHNTVSWYQQALGQGPQFIFQYYREEENGRGNFPPRFSGLQFPNYSSELNVNALELDDSALYLCASSDQHLALEQFFGPGTRLTVL.

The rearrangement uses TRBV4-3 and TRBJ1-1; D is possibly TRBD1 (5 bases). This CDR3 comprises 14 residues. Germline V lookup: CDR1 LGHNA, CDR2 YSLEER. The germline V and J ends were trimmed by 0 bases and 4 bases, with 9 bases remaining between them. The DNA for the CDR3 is TGCGCCAGCAGCCAAGAACAGGTTAGCACTGAAGCTTTCTTT. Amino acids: CASSQEQVSTEAFF.